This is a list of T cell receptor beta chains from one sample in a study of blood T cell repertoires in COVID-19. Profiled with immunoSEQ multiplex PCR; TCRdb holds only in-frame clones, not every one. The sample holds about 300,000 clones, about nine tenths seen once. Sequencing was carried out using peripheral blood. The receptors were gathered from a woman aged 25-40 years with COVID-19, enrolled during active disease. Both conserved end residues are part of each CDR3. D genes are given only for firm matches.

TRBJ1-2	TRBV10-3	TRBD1	TGTGCCATCAGTGAGCCTGGACAGGCGAATAGTGGAGCTAACTATGGCTACACCTTC	CAISEPGQANSGANYGYTF
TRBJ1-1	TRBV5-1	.	TGCGCCAGCAGCTTGGTTCGGGGTAGGACTGAAGCTTTCTTT	CASSLVRGRTEAFF
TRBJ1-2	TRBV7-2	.	TGTGCCAGCAGCTTAGTTCCGACAGTCTATGGCTACACCTTC	CASSLVPTVYGYTF
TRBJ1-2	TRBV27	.	TGTGCCAGCAGTTCAGGGTATCCGGGACTCTCTAACTATGGCTACACCTTC	CASSSGYPGLSNYGYTF
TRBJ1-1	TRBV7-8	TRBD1	TGTGCCAGCAGCTCCCGGGACAGGGGGCGGTTGGACACTGAAGCTTTCTTT	CASSSRDRGRLDTEAFF
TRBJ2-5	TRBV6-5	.	TGTGCCAGCAGGTCCGGGACATCGACCCAGTACTTC	CASRSGTSTQYF
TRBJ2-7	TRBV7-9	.	TGTGCCAGCAGCTTCCCGGGACTCAGCACCTACGAGCAGTACTTC	CASSFPGLSTYEQYF
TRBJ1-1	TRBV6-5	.	TGTGCCAGCAACAATGGGCGAAACACTGAAGCTTTCTTT	CASNNGRNTEAFF
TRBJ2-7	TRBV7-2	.	TGTGCCAGCAGCTGGGGCCAATCCTCCTACGAGCAGTACTTC	CASSWGQSSYEQYF
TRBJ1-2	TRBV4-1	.	TGCGCCAGCAGCCAAGTTAGCAATTCTAACTATGGCTACACCTTC	CASSQVSNSNYGYTF
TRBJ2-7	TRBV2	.	TGTGCCAGCAGTCCCAGGGGGGTCGACGAGCAGTACTTC	CASSPRGVDEQYF
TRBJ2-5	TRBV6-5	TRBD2	TGTGCCAGCCATGGCGGGGGGGCCCCGGAGACCCAGTACTTC	CASHGGGAPETQYF
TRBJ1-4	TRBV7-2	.	TGTGCCAGCAGCTCCGGAAGGGGTGGTGAAAAACTGTTTTTT	CASSSGRGGEKLFF
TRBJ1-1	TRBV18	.	TGTGCCAGCTCGGCAAGGGGCACTGAAGCTTTCTTT	CASSARGTEAFF
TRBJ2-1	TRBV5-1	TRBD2	TGCGCCAGCAGCCTGAGCGGGAGCTCCTACAATGAGCAGTTCTTC	CASSLSGSSYNEQFF
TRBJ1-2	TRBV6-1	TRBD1	TGTGCCAGCAGTGAGACCGGGACAGGGAACTTCTATGGCTACACCTTC	CASSETGTGNFYGYTF
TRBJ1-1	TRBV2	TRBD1	TGTGCCAGCAGTAGAAACAGGGACAGCACGAACACTGAAGCTTTCTTT	CASSRNRDSTNTEAFF
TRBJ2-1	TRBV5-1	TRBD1	TGCGCCAGCAGCTACGACAGGGTGCGGAATGAGCAGTTCTTC	CASSYDRVRNEQFF
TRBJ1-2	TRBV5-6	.	TGTGCCAGCAGCCTAAACCCGTCAGGGGCCCTACTCTATGGCTACACCTTC	CASSLNPSGALLYGYTF